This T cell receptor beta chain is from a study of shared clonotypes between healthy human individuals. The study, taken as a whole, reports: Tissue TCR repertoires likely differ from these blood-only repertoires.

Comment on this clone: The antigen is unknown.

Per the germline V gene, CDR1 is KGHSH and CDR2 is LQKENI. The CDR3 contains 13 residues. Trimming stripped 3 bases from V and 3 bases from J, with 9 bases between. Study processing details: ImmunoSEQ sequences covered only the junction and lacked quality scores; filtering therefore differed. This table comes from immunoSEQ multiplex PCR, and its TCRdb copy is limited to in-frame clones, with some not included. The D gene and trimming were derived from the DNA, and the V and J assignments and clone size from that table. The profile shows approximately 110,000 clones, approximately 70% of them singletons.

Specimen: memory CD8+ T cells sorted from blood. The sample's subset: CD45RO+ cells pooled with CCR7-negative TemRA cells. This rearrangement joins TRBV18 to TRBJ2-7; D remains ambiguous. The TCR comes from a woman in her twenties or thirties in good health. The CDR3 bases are TGTGCCAGCTCACCGGAACTATACTACGAGCAGTACTTC. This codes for CASSPELYYEQYF.